This TCR beta chain originates from a study of CD8 T cells in ankylosing spondylitis. Study-level points and caveats: It appeared that ankylosing spondylitis blood was characterized by a TCR beta motif of several highly homologous variants.

From the 5' RACE reads, TCRdb called clonotypes with MiXCR, one entry per CDR3 protein. This sample has 250,000 to 350,000 distinct CDR3 sequences, with less than 10% found just once. V was trimmed by 7 bases and J by 0 bases, leaving 13 bases between them. The CDR3 loop spans 14 amino acids. The V gene's germline CDR1 is MNHNS and CDR2 SASEGT. Concerning this clonotype itself: Its target is unknown.

Sequencing was performed on blood, either unsorted or a sorted T cell fraction (not recorded which). The chain employs TRBV6-1 and TRBJ2-7; a possible D gene is TRBD1 (6 bases). The TCR originated in a male donor with ankylosing spondylitis. CDR3 amino acids: CASNRVSSSYEQYF. CDR3 coding DNA: TGTGCCAGCAACAGGGTTTCTAGCTCCTACGAGCAGTACTTC.